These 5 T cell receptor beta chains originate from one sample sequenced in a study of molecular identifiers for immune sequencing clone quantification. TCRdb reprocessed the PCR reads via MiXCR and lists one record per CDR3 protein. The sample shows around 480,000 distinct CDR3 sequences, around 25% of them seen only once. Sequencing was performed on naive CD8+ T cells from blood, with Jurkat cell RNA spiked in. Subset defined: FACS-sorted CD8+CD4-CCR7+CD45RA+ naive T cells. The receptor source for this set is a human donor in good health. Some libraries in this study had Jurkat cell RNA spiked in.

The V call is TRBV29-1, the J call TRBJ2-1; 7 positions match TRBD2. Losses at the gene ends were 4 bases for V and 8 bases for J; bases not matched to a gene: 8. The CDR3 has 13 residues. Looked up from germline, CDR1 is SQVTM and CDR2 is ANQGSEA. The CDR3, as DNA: TGCAGCGTTGTCGCGGGAGTTGGGGATGAGCAGTTCTTC. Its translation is CSVVAGVGDEQFF.

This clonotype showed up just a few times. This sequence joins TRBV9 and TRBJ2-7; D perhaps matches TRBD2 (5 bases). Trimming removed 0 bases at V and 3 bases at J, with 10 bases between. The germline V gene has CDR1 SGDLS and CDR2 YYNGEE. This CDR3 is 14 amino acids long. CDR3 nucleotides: TGTGCCAGCAGCGTAGACAGCGGCCTCTACGAGCAGTACTTC. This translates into CASSVDSGLYEQYF.

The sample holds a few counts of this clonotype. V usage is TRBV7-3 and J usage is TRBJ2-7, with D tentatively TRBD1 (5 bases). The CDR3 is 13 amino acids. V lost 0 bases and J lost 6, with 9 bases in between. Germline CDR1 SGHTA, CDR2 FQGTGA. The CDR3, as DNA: TGTGCCAGCAGCTTAACGATGGGGCGCGAGCAGTACTTC. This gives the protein CASSLTMGREQYF.

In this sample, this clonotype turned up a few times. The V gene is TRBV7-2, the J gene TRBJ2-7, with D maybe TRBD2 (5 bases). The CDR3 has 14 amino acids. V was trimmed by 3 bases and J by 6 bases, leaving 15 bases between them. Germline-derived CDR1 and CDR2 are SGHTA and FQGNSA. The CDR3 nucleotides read TGTGCCAGCAGCTTTGTACTCGTTGAGGGCGAGCAGTACTTC. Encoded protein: CASSFVLVEGEQYF.

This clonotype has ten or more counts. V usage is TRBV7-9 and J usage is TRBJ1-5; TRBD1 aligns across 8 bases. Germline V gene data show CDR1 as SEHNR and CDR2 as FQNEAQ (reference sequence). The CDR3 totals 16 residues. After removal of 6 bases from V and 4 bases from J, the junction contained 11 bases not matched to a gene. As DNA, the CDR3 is TGTGCCAGCAGTCGCTCAACAGGGGGTCCTAATCAGCCCCAGCATTTT. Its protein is CASSRSTGGPNQPQHF.